One sample yielded the 22 T cell receptor beta chains listed below, sequenced in a study of blood T cell repertoires in COVID-19. Here immunoSEQ multiplex PCR was the method, and the copy in TCRdb shows in-frame clones only, minus some. The data show over 95,000 clones, with over 70% seen just once and approximately 1.5% held by the top ten. Sequenced material: peripheral blood. Source of these receptors: a man in his fifties with acute or convalescent COVID-19.

The V gene is TRBV19, the J gene TRBJ2-2; perhaps TRBD2 as D (6 bases). Germline-derived CDR1 and CDR2 are LNHDA and SQIVND (reference sequence). The V end was cut by 6 bases, the J end by 1 base, with 12 bases between. The CDR3 has 15 residues. The CDR3 region has the DNA TGTGCCAGTAGCGCATCGGGAGTGAACACCGGGGAGCTGTTTTTT. Protein product: CASSASGVNTGELFF.

V and J are TRBV7-9 and TRBJ1-2; perhaps TRBD1 as D (5 bases). CDR1 is SEHNR, CDR2 FQNEAQ, per germline (reference sequence). The CDR3 loop spans 15 amino acids. The V end was cut by 0 bases, the J end by 2 bases, with 10 bases between. The DNA for the CDR3 is TGTGCCAGCAGCTTAGCGAGGGAGGGGAACTATGGCTACACCTTC. Protein sequence: CASSLAREGNYGYTF.

The chain recombines TRBV24-1 with TRBJ1-5; 8 nucleotides agree with TRBD1. CDR3 length: 17 residues. Germline V lookup: CDR1 KGHDR, CDR2 SFDVKD. CDR3 in DNA: TGTCCTCACCCAGACAGGGGCACTAATTATAGCAATCAGCCCCAGCATTTT. Encoded protein: CPHPDRGTNYSNQPQHF.

The rearrangement joins TRBV7-2 to TRBJ2-1; TRBD2 agrees at 11 bases. CDR1 and CDR2 from the germline V gene are SGHTA and FQGNSA. V shed 4 bases, J shed 8 bases, and the junction held 4 bases outside the gene matches. This CDR3 spans 14 amino acids. The CDR3 DNA is TGTGCCAGCAGCTCGGGACTAGCGGTCGATGAGCAGTTCTTC. Its protein is CASSSGLAVDEQFF.

This clone was counted between two and nine times. The gene calls are TRBV12-3 or TRBV12-4 and TRBJ1-1; 7 bases align to TRBD1. V trimming: 4 bases; J trimming: 6 bases; junction bases outside the gene matches: 2. The CDR3 runs 12 residues. The CDR3 coding sequence is TGTGCCAGCAGTTCGACAGGGCCTGAAGCTTTCTTT. This codes for CASSSTGPEAFF.

The chain links TRBV4-1 to TRBJ1-1; TRBD1 agrees at 11 bases. CDR3 length: 15 amino acids. The germline CDR1 and CDR2 sequences are MGHRA and YSYEKL. The ends lost 3 bases at V and 11 bases at J; junction bases unmatched: 11. CDR3 protein: CASSHPGQGAEEAFF. CDR3 nucleotide sequence: TGCGCCAGCAGCCATCCCGGACAGGGGGCGGAAGAGGCTTTCTTT.

This rearrangement joins TRBV6-1 to TRBJ1-2; a possible D gene is TRBD1 (5 bases). Trimming took 1 base from V and 5 from J, leaving 14 bases between them. The CDR3 loop spans 15 amino acids. Germline-derived CDR1 and CDR2 are MNHNS and SASEGT. This CDR3 is CASSEGGRDRYGYTF. The CDR3 DNA sequence: TGTGCCAGCAGTGAAGGGGGCAGGGATCGGTATGGCTACACCTTC.

This clone was picked up a small number of times. The chain has TRBV27 and TRBJ2-2; tentatively, D is TRBD2 (6 bases). The germline gives CDR1 MNHEY, CDR2 SMNVEV (reference sequence). CDR3 size: 15 residues. V was shortened by 7 bases and J by 0 bases, with 12 bases between the two germline ends. The chain's CDR3 is CASKLATTNTGELFF. The DNA for the CDR3 is TGTGCCAGCAAGCTAGCGACTACGAACACCGGGGAGCTGTTTTTT.

This clone was recorded many times. The chain employs TRBV29-1 and TRBJ2-7, with D maybe TRBD2 (6 bases). This CDR3 contains 15 residues. V was trimmed by 2 bases and J by 1 base, leaving 15 bases between them. CDR1 and CDR2 (germline): SQVTM, ANQGSEA. For the CDR3, the DNA is TGCAGCGTTGAATTTGGTCTAGCGCGTTCCTACGAGCAGTACTTC. It yields the protein CSVEFGLARSYEQYF.

This chain connects TRBV5-1 to TRBJ1-2, with 10 bases that match TRBD1. The V gene end was trimmed by 3 bases and the J gene end by 7 bases; junction bases not matched to a gene: 6. Germline V gene lookup returns CDR1 SGHRS and CDR2 YFSETQ. The CDR3 consists of 14 residues. The DNA of the CDR3 is TGCGCCAGCAGCTGGGACCGGACAGGGGGTGGCTACACCTTC. Translated: CASSWDRTGGGYTF.

The CDR3 sequence is CASSPETGGGDTQYF. As DNA, the CDR3 is TGTGCCAGCAGCCCCGAGACAGGGGGGGGAGATACGCAGTATTTT. The genes are TRBV5-6 and TRBJ2-3, with TRBD1 matching 9 bases. The CDR3 length is 15 residues. The V segment lost 4 bases and the J segment 5 bases; nucleotides outside the gene matches: 8. Germline CDR1 reads SGHDT; CDR2 reads YYEEEE. Combining the CDR3 with reference TRBV5-6 and TRBJ2-3 gives the whole variable domain DAGVTQSPTHLIKTRGQQVTLRCSPKSGHDTVSWYQQALGQGPQFIFQYYEEEERQRGNFPDRFSGHQFPNYSSELNVNALLLGDSALYLCASSPETGGGDTQYFGPGTRLTVL.

This sequence joins TRBV5-5 and TRBJ2-3; 13 positions match TRBD2. The CDR3 contains 16 residues. Germline CDR1 is SGHKS and CDR2 is YYEKEE (reference sequence). V dropped 4 bases and J dropped 2; count of bases not matched to a gene: 4. The CDR3: CASSATSGGATDTQYF. For the CDR3, the DNA is TGTGCCAGCAGCGCTACTAGCGGGGGGGCCACAGATACGCAGTATTTT.

V gene TRBV2 combines with J gene TRBJ1-5; no definite D call. CDR1 is SNHLY and CDR2 is FYNNEI in the germline V gene. There are 13 residues in the CDR3. Trimming removed 3 bases at V and 1 base at J, with 4 bases between. The CDR3 region has the DNA TGTGCCAGCAGTGACCAGAGCAATCAGCCCCAGCATTTT. Protein product: CASSDQSNQPQHF.

To note about this clone: The CDR3 end shows no conserved phenylalanine or tryptophan, and so a read error is likely. The DNA is omitted, as the CDR3 cannot be located on it reliably, and the CDR3 follows TCRdb's listing. The rearrangement uses TRBV5-1 and TRBJ1-5; the tabulated D call, TRBD1, remains unverified against the DNA. Ends included, the CDR3 has 9 residues. Germline loops: CDR1 SGHRS, CDR2 YFSETQ. This chain's CDR3 is CASSSGQGG.

The chain joins TRBV30 to TRBJ2-7; 7 bases agree with TRBD1. CDR1 GTSNPN and CDR2 SVGIG come from the germline V gene (reference sequence). This CDR3 has 13 amino acids. Unmatched junction bases numbered 1, after V lost 0 bases and J lost 2 bases. In nucleotides, the CDR3 is TGTGCCTGGAGTGTGAGGGGGCCCTACGAGCAGTACTTC. The encoded protein is CAWSVRGPYEQYF.

The rearrangement links TRBV7-8 to TRBJ1-1, with a tentative D call TRBD1 (6 bases). The CDR3 loop spans 15 amino acids. CDR1 is SGHVS, CDR2 FQNEAQ, per germline. Trimming stripped 5 bases from V and 3 bases from J, with 16 bases between. CDR3 residues: CASSMARGLYTEAFF. The CDR3, as DNA: TGTGCCAGCAGCATGGCCAGGGGTCTTTACACTGAAGCTTTCTTT.

This clone was seen only a few times. The chain has TRBV18 and TRBJ2-7; TRBD1 agrees at 9 bases. This CDR3 comprises 14 residues. Trimming removed 6 bases from V and 0 bases from J; junction bases left unmatched: 3. In germline, CDR1 is KGHSH, CDR2 LQKENI. The CDR3 DNA follows: TGTGCCAGCTCCCCGGGACAGGGCTCCTACGAGCAGTACTTC. Translated: CASSPGQGSYEQYF. Filled out from reference TRBV18 and TRBJ2-7, the complete variable domain reads NAGVMQNPRHLVRRRGQEARLRCSPMKGHSHVYWYRQLPEEGLKFMVYLQKENIIDESGMPKERFSAEFPKEGPSILRIQQVVRGDSAAYFCASSPGQGSYEQYFGPGTRLTVT.

The chain combines TRBV19 with TRBJ1-1, with 10 nucleotides matching TRBD1. This CDR3 comprises 16 residues. Looked up from germline, CDR1 is LNHDA and CDR2 is SQIVND (reference sequence). V was clipped by 4 bases and J by 4 bases; unmatched bases: 9. CDR3 sequence: CASSKTPGQGSTEAFF. Written as DNA, the CDR3 is TGTGCCAGTAGTAAAACTCCGGGACAGGGGAGCACTGAAGCTTTCTTT.

V and J are TRBV27 and TRBJ2-7; 7 bases fit TRBD2. Germline V gene lookup returns CDR1 MNHEY and CDR2 SMNVEV (reference sequence). This CDR3 has 12 residues. V trimming: 3 bases; J trimming: 5 bases; junction bases outside the gene matches: 1. In nucleotides, the CDR3 is TGTGCCAGCAGTTTTGCGGGGGACGAGCAGTACTTC. This gives the protein CASSFAGDEQYF.

The chain uses TRBV19 and TRBJ1-2; TRBD1 matches 10 bases. Unmatched junction bases numbered 4, after V lost 5 bases and J lost 7 bases. The germline gives CDR1 LNHDA, CDR2 SQIVND (reference sequence). The CDR3 runs 13 residues. CDR3 residues: CASSAGTGAGYTF. For the CDR3, the DNA is TGTGCCAGTAGTGCAGGGACAGGGGCTGGCTACACCTTC.

The sample holds one count of this clone. V usage is TRBV28 and J usage is TRBJ2-7, with 8 bases lining up with TRBD2. Germline values: CDR1 MDHEN, CDR2 SYDVKM. The CDR3 totals 16 residues. The ends lost 3 bases at V and 3 bases at J; junction bases unmatched: 10. CDR3: CASSFLTGGFGYEQYF. The CDR3 DNA reads TGTGCCAGCAGTTTCCTAACGGGGGGGTTCGGCTACGAGCAGTACTTC.

The chain joins TRBV5-4 to TRBJ2-7, with a possible D match to TRBD2 (6 bases). Germline V lookup: CDR1 SGHNT, CDR2 YYREEE (reference sequence). V lost 0 bases and J 3 bases, leaving 16 bases between the germline ends. This CDR3 is built from 16 residues. CDR3 region: CASSLASGVESYEQYF. CDR3 nucleotide sequence: TGTGCCAGCAGCTTGGCTTCGGGAGTCGAAAGCTACGAGCAGTACTTC. Using reference TRBV5-4 and TRBJ2-7 for the parts outside the CDR3, the full variable domain is ETGVTQSPTHLIKTRGQQVTLRCSSQSGHNTVSWYQQALGQGPQFIFQYYREEENGRGNFPPRFSGLQFPNYSSELNVNALELDDSALYLCASSLASGVESYEQYFGPGTRLTVT.